This TCR beta chain was captured in a study of T cell repertoires in cytomegalovirus infection. Whole-study context: Public TCR beta signature analysis indicated the presence of both CMV infection and matching HLA type.

Each CDR3 protein is one row after TCRdb ran MiXCR on the reads. The table has approximately 200,000 distinct CDR3 sequences, 22% seen once. Trimming cost V 3 bases and J 5 bases, with 10 bases left between them. There are 14 residues in the CDR3. The study, taken as a whole, reports: Cumulative frequency of public TCR beta families picked out carriers of CMV plus the relevant HLA. CMV-specific TCR beta clonotypes restricted by HLA-C dominated the ex vivo response.

This clonotype turned up a few times. Its antigen is still unknown. What was sequenced was CD8+ T cells from PBMCs. The receptor was derived from a human donor in good health (CMV status not recorded). Some clones in this sample may be carry-over from other donors' samples. This chain joins TRBV12-3 or TRBV12-4 and TRBJ2-2; unclear D gene. Here the CDR3 reads CASSFAQFTGELFF. CDR3 in DNA: TGTGCCAGCAGTTTTGCACAGTTTACCGGGGAGCTGTTTTTT.